The present TCR beta chain was sequenced within a study of T-cell reconstitution after alpha-beta-depleted transplantation in children. Unique molecular identifiers were incorporated when the TCRbeta library was constructed. TCRdb redid the calling of the PCR reads with MiXCR, one entry per CDR3 protein. The sample includes tens of thousands of distinct CDR3 sequences, 4% to 5% of them seen just once. This clonotype was seen ten or more times. CDR1 LGHNA and CDR2 YSLEER come from the germline V gene. V was pared by 0 bases and J by 2 bases, with 13 bases between. The CDR3 length is 16 residues. The gene calls are TRBV4-3 and TRBJ2-5, with a weak D call TRBD1 (5 bases). Sequenced material: PBMCs, mostly from graft donor cells, taken 180 days after TCRalphabeta/CD19-depleted stem cell transplant. The receptor was isolated from a boy in the first two years of life who had a stem cell transplant for acute myeloid leukemia, so the T cells may come from the graft donor. The CDR3 nucleotides are TGCGCCAGCAGCCAAGATAAACAGGAGACACAAGAGACCCAGTACTTC. It codes for CASSQDKQETQETQYF.